One sample yielded the 12 T cell receptor beta chains listed below, sequenced in a study of blood T cell repertoires in COVID-19. Profiled with immunoSEQ multiplex PCR; TCRdb holds only in-frame clones, not every one. The data show fewer than 250,000 clones, about 83% seen once. Sample: peripheral blood. The receptor set was obtained from a woman between 45 and 60 years old with acute or convalescent COVID-19.

This chain joins TRBV5-1 and TRBJ2-3; D uncertain. Looked up from germline, CDR1 is SGHRS and CDR2 is YFSETQ. The CDR3 spans 16 residues. V was clipped by 0 bases and J by 4 bases, with 15 bases between them. In DNA form, the CDR3 reads TGCGCCAGCAGCTTGGTCCCAAGGAGTCGGTCAGATACGCAGTATTTT. Protein product: CASSLVPRSRSDTQYF. The variable domain in full, with the rest retrieved from reference TRBV5-1 and TRBJ2-3, is KAGVTQTPRYLIKTRGQQVTLSCSPISGHRSVSWYQQTPGQGLQFLFEYFSETQRNKGNFPGRFSGRQFSNSRSEMNVSTLELGDSALYLCASSLVPRSRSDTQYFGPGTRLTVL.

The V and J genes are TRBV11-2 and TRBJ2-2; weak D call: TRBD2 (6 bases). This CDR3 has 14 amino acids. Trimming left V 5 bases short and J 5 bases short, with 12 bases between. CDR1 SGHAT and CDR2 FQNNGV come from the germline V gene. The CDR3: CASSPAAGTGELFF. The CDR3 DNA reads as TGTGCCAGCAGCCCCGCGGCGGGAACCGGGGAGCTGTTTTTT.

This clone was counted only a few times. The chain uses TRBV3-1 (or the pseudogene TRBV3-2) and TRBJ1-6; 9 bases are shared with TRBD1. The V gene end was trimmed by 4 bases and the J gene end by 9 bases; junction bases not matched to a gene: 7. The CDR3 totals 15 residues. Germline CDR1 reads LGHDT; CDR2 reads YNNKEL (reference sequence). CDR3 bases: TGTGCCAGCAGCCCGATAGGGACAGGGAGTTCACCCCTCCACTTT. Translation gives CASSPIGTGSSPLHF.

This clone was detected only a few times. The gene calls are TRBV5-1 and TRBJ1-6; TRBD1 is a possible D gene (6 bases). This CDR3 is 14 amino acids long. Germline V gene lookup returns CDR1 SGHRS and CDR2 YFSETQ. The V end was cut by 2 bases, the J end by 9 bases, with 12 bases between. CDR3 DNA: TGCGCCAGCAGCTTTTCAGGGGAGACTTCACCCCTCCACTTT. Protein sequence: CASSFSGETSPLHF. The whole variable domain, filled in from reference TRBV5-1 and TRBJ1-6, reads KAGVTQTPRYLIKTRGQQVTLSCSPISGHRSVSWYQQTPGQGLQFLFEYFSETQRNKGNFPGRFSGRQFSNSRSEMNVSTLELGDSALYLCASSFSGETSPLHFGNGTRLTVT.

In its sample, this clone was seen a few times. The rearrangement uses TRBV4-2 and TRBJ2-7, with a tentative D call TRBD2 (6 bases). Trimming stripped 5 bases from V and 0 bases from J, with 14 bases between. Germline V CDR1 and CDR2: LGHNA, YNFKEQ. This CDR3 has 15 amino acids. The CDR3 here is CASSTRAGFSYEQYF. In DNA form, the CDR3 reads TGTGCCAGCAGCACCCGAGCGGGTTTCTCCTACGAGCAGTACTTC.

The DNA of the CDR3 is TGTGCCAGCAGCTTCCACCTTAGACAGGGAAAAAGCCCTGAAGCTTTCTTT. Translation gives CASSFHLRQGKSPEAFF. The chain is built from TRBV7-2 and TRBJ1-1, with 7 bases fitting TRBD1. After removal of 3 bases from V and 6 bases from J, the junction contained 16 bases not matched to a gene. The CDR3 is made up of 17 amino acids. CDR1 SGHTA and CDR2 FQGNSA come from the germline V gene.

The V call is TRBV5-6, the J call TRBJ2-5; D call uncertain. The germline CDR1 and CDR2 sequences are SGHDT and YYEEEE. CDR3 length: 11 residues. Trimming shortened V by 7 bases and J by 6 bases, and 10 bases separated the two germline ends. DNA of the CDR3: TGTGCCAGCTCGCGGTGGCAGACCCAGTACTTC. Translating it yields CASSRWQTQYF. Full variable domain (missing parts from reference TRBV5-6 and TRBJ2-5): DAGVTQSPTHLIKTRGQQVTLRCSPKSGHDTVSWYQQALGQGPQFIFQYYEEEERQRGNFPDRFSGHQFPNYSSELNVNALLLGDSALYLCASSRWQTQYFGPGTRLLVL.

J is TRBJ1-1 and V is TRBV4-1; D unclear. The CDR3 consists of 11 residues. The V and J ends lost 1 base and 11 bases respectively, with 8 bases between them. CDR1 and CDR2 from the germline V gene are MGHRA and YSYEKL. CDR3 sequence (DNA): TGCGCCAGCAGCCAAGGATCGGAGGCTTTCTTT. It translates to CASSQGSEAFF.

V and J are TRBV4-2 and TRBJ2-5; 14 positions agree with TRBD2. Losses at the gene ends were 6 bases for V and 9 bases for J; bases not matched to a gene: 12. CDR1 is LGHNA and CDR2 is YNFKEQ in the germline V gene. CDR3 length equals 16 residues. CDR3 sequence reads: CASSPLGLAGGVAQYF. CDR3 coding DNA: TGTGCCAGCAGTCCTCTCGGACTAGCGGGAGGTGTGGCCCAGTACTTC.

As regards this clone: A single base separates this from a much larger clone, so it may be a read error. The genes are TRBV6-5 and TRBJ2-3, with D unclear. This CDR3 region has 12 residues. Germline loops: CDR1 MNHEY, CDR2 SVGAGI. Trimming pared 5 bases from V and 1 base from J, leaving 4 bases between. The CDR3 DNA follows: TGTGCCAGCAGTCCCGGCACAGATACGCAGTATTTT. Its protein product is CASSPGTDTQYF.

This clone was picked up one time. This chain connects TRBV11-1 to TRBJ2-6; D not certain. CDR3 length: 12 residues. The V gene's germline CDR1 is SGHAT and CDR2 FQDESV (reference sequence). V was pared by 5 bases and J by 10 bases, with 9 bases between. CDR3 residues: CASSLLPNVLTF. The CDR3 DNA reads TGTGCCAGCAGCCTCCTTCCGAACGTCCTGACTTTC.

The CDR3 nucleotides are TGCGCCAGCAGCTTGCAGGGGGACGAGCAGTACTTC. This translates into CASSLQGDEQYF. V usage is TRBV5-1 and J usage is TRBJ2-7, with 7 bases lining up with TRBD1. This CDR3 has 12 amino acids. V lost 1 base to trimming and J lost 5 bases; unmatched junction nucleotides: 0. Germline V gene sequence: CDR1 SGHRS, CDR2 YFSETQ.